Listed here are 21 T cell receptor beta chains from one sample, sequenced in a study of T cell responses to AZD1222 COVID-19 vaccine. Generated by immunoSEQ multiplex PCR, the TCRdb table keeps only in-frame clones and is missing some. The data hold tens of thousands of clones, with 60% to 85% observed a single time. The sequenced sample was peripheral blood, obtained 28 days after the second AZD1222 dose. The receptors come from an adult who received the AZD1222 COVID-19 vaccine.

V is TRBV3-1 (or the pseudogene TRBV3-2) and J is TRBJ2-7; D may match TRBD1 or TRBD2 (5 bases each). V was pared by 4 bases and J by 4 bases, with 11 bases between. This CDR3 comprises 13 residues. Germline lookup yields CDR1 LGHDT and CDR2 YNNKEL (reference sequence). CDR3 in amino acids: CASSPGPPYEQYF. The CDR3 DNA reads as TGTGCCAGCAGCCCGGGGCCCCCATACGAGCAGTACTTC.

The chain has TRBV6-1 and TRBJ2-3; D is possibly TRBD2 (6 bases). Germline CDR1 reads MNHNS; CDR2 reads SASEGT. V lost 0 bases and J lost 5, with 15 bases in between. This CDR3 spans 16 amino acids. The CDR3 region is CASSEAFGGYRDTQYF. DNA for the CDR3: TGTGCCAGCAGTGAAGCGTTTGGGGGGTATAGAGATACGCAGTATTTT.

The J gene is TRBJ1-6, the V gene TRBV6-6; 8 bases agree with TRBD1. This CDR3 is 17 amino acids long. Looked up from germline, CDR1 is MNHNY and CDR2 is SVGAGI (reference sequence). With V trimmed by 5 bases and J by 10 bases, 16 bases remained unmatched. In DNA form, the CDR3 reads TGTGCCAGCAGTCTTGGGGGGCCCAGGGGGCTGGGATCACCCCTCCACTTT. Translation gives CASSLGGPRGLGSPLHF.

This chain joins TRBV6-5 and TRBJ2-2; no firm D call. CDR3 length: 11 amino acids. Germline lookup yields CDR1 MNHEY and CDR2 SVGAGI. The V gene lost 8 bases and the J gene lost 7 bases, with 8 bases spanning the gap. The CDR3 region is CASLTFGELFF. CDR3 in DNA: TGTGCCAGCCTAACTTTCGGGGAGCTGTTTTTT.

The chain links TRBV7-8 to TRBJ2-1, with 10 bases matching TRBD2. The CDR3 totals 13 residues. CDR1 is SGHVS and CDR2 is FQNEAQ in the germline V gene. The chain's CDR3 is CASLAGAGRGQFF. In DNA, the CDR3 is TGTGCTTCCCTAGCGGGGGCCGGCAGGGGGCAGTTCTTC.

The rearrangement uses TRBV29-1 and TRBJ2-5; tentatively, D is TRBD1 or TRBD2 (6 bases each). Germline values: CDR1 SQVTM, CDR2 ANQGSEA. V lost 2 bases and J lost 5, with 12 bases in between. This CDR3 is built from 13 residues. CDR3 in amino acids: CSVEPGGRETQYF. The CDR3 DNA reads as TGCAGCGTTGAACCCGGGGGCCGGGAGACCCAGTACTTC.

The chain joins TRBV5-1 to TRBJ2-5; 10 bases agree with TRBD2. The CDR3 contains 15 residues. Germline V gene data show CDR1 as SGHRS and CDR2 as YFSETQ. The trim removed 0 bases at V and 3 bases at J, leaving 2 bases unmatched. The CDR3 loop is CASSLVLAGEETQYF. The DNA of the CDR3 is TGCGCCAGCAGCTTGGTGCTAGCGGGGGAAGAGACCCAGTACTTC.

Here the CDR3 DNA reads TGTGCCAGCAGTGAAAGGGGGCGGGCTCAGCCCCAGCATTTT. Translated: CASSERGRAQPQHF. This chain connects TRBV2 to TRBJ1-5, with 7 bases that match TRBD1. This CDR3 contains 14 residues. J was trimmed by 6 bases and V by 2 bases; bases with no gene match: 4. Germline-derived CDR1 and CDR2 are SNHLY and FYNNEI.

The rearrangement uses TRBV30 and TRBJ1-5; D is unresolved. The V and J ends lost 1 base and 2 bases respectively, with 12 bases between them. This CDR3 has 15 residues. Germline assignment: CDR1 GTSNPN and CDR2 SVGIG (reference sequence). Here the CDR3 reads CAWSEGPRGNQPQHF. CDR3 sequence (DNA): TGTGCCTGGAGTGAGGGTCCTAGGGGCAATCAGCCCCAGCATTTT.

This chain connects TRBV5-6 to TRBJ2-5; D is perhaps TRBD2 (8 bases). The CDR3 contains 15 residues. The V and J ends lost 2 bases and 1 base respectively, with 12 bases between them. CDR1 and CDR2 from the germline V gene are SGHDT and YYEEEE. The CDR3 nucleotides read TGTGCCAGCAGCTTTAGCGGGACAGTCCAAGAGACCCAGTACTTC. This codes for CASSFSGTVQETQYF.

This chain links TRBV5-1 with TRBJ1-6, with a tentative D call TRBD1 (6 bases). V was cut by 0 bases and J by 10 bases, with 8 bases left in between. This CDR3 has 13 residues. Germline CDR1 reads SGHRS; CDR2 reads YFSETQ. The CDR3 DNA reads TGCGCCAGCAGCTTGGTGGGGGGCTCACCCCTCCACTTT. Its protein product is CASSLVGGSPLHF.

The rearrangement uses TRBV11-3 and TRBJ2-3; a weak D match, TRBD2 (6 bases). The ends were cut back, 4 bases at V and 1 base at J, with 12 bases in the middle. Germline CDR1 reads SGHNT; CDR2 reads YENEEA. There are 15 residues in the CDR3. The CDR3 loop reads CASSSRQRGTDTQYF. CDR3 coding DNA: TGTGCCAGCAGCTCCCGCCAGCGGGGCACAGATACGCAGTATTTT.

CDR3 DNA sequence: TGTGCCAGCTCCGCACAAGCAACTAATGAAAAACTGTTTTTT. As protein: CASSAQATNEKLFF. The chain employs TRBV18 and TRBJ1-4; D remains ambiguous. Trimming removed 6 bases at V and 0 bases at J, with 8 bases between. CDR3 length equals 14 residues. Germline V lookup: CDR1 KGHSH, CDR2 LQKENI.

V is TRBV6-6 and J is TRBJ2-3; D gene ambiguous. Trimming left V 4 bases short and J 4 bases short, with 12 bases between. This CDR3 has 14 amino acids. The germline CDR1 and CDR2 sequences are MNHNY and SVGAGI (reference sequence). The CDR3 region has the DNA TGTGCCAGCAGTTCGGCCCCCGGGTCAGATACGCAGTATTTT. Protein product: CASSSAPGSDTQYF.

The V gene is TRBV28, the J gene TRBJ2-6, with D maybe TRBD1 (6 bases). The CDR3 loop spans 18 amino acids. In germline, CDR1 is MDHEN, CDR2 SYDVKM. The V end lost 4 bases, the J end lost 2 bases, and 18 bases lay between the germline ends. The CDR3 DNA reads TGTGCCAGCAGTTCCCCAAGCCCGACAGGAACTGGGGCCAACGTCCTGACTTTC. It encodes CASSSPSPTGTGANVLTF.

The rearrangement links TRBV10-3 to TRBJ1-5, with D perhaps TRBD1 (5 bases). CDR3 length: 15 residues. Between the trimmed V and J ends, which lost 3 bases and 0 bases, there was a span of 9 bases. In germline, CDR1 is ENHRY, CDR2 SYGVKD. CDR3 sequence reads: CAISEGANSNQPQHF. The CDR3 DNA reads TGTGCCATCAGTGAAGGGGCAAATAGCAATCAGCCCCAGCATTTT.

The gene calls are TRBV19 and TRBJ2-4, with 8 bases lining up with TRBD1. The CDR3 is 13 residues long. V shed 8 bases and J 7 bases; nucleotides not matched to a gene: 7. The V gene's germline CDR1 is LNHDA and CDR2 SQIVND (reference sequence). In nucleotides, the CDR3 is TGTGCCAGTGAGGACAGGGTGGGCAACATTCAGTACTTC. This codes for CASEDRVGNIQYF.

This chain uses TRBV9 with TRBJ1-3; TRBD1 aligns across 8 bases. Germline loops: CDR1 SGDLS, CDR2 YYNGEE. The CDR3 covers 14 residues. Losses at the gene ends were 5 bases for V and 4 bases for J; bases not matched to a gene: 5. For the CDR3, the DNA is TGTGCCAGCAGTCTGACAGGGGTCGGAAACACCATATATTTT. Translating gives CASSLTGVGNTIYF.

The chain uses TRBV7-8 and TRBJ1-3; D is uncertain. This CDR3 has 13 amino acids. V lost 2 bases and J 1 base, leaving 3 bases between the germline ends. CDR1 and CDR2 (germline): SGHVS, FQNEAQ. The CDR3: CASSLFSGNTIYF. CDR3 in DNA: TGTGCCAGCAGCTTATTTTCTGGAAACACCATATATTTT.

This rearrangement joins TRBV28 to TRBJ2-7; TRBD2 aligns across 11 bases. Germline CDR1 and CDR2: MDHEN and SYDVKM. The CDR3 is made up of 15 amino acids. J gave up 2 bases and V 6 bases, and 6 bases lay outside the gene matches. Here the CDR3 DNA reads TGTGCCAGCAGCCCTATTAGCGGGGGGGCCTACGAGCAGTACTTC. Protein product: CASSPISGGAYEQYF.

CDR3 DNA: TGTGCCAGCAGTTACCTATGGCGGCAGGGCGCTGAAGCTTTCTTT. Amino acids: CASSYLWRQGAEAFF. V and J are TRBV6-5 and TRBJ1-1, with D maybe TRBD1 (5 bases). This CDR3 is built from 15 residues. V gave up 2 bases and J gave up 6 bases, with 16 bases separating them. The germline gives CDR1 MNHEY, CDR2 SVGAGI.